This TCR beta chain was sequenced during a study of T-cell reconstitution after alpha-beta-depleted transplantation in children. The study, taken as a whole, reports: Several patients had high TCRbeta diversity at day 60; it came from surviving recipient T cells and thymic progenitors. T cells produced anew were the main source of T-cell counts and diversity one year after transplant.

CDR1 and CDR2 from the germline V gene are SGHRS and YFSETQ. The CDR3 has 15 residues. Trimming at V came to 2 bases and at J to 4 bases, leaving 6 bases not matched to a gene. This clonotype was picked up many times. Its specificity is not known. Molecular barcoding with unique molecular identifiers was used for the TCRbeta library. TCRdb independently ran MiXCR on the PCR reads; one entry per CDR3 protein. The repertoire holds 65,000 to 70,000 distinct CDR3 sequences, approximately 5% seen once, with over 15% in the top ten. The J gene is TRBJ1-2, the V gene TRBV5-1; 9 positions agree with TRBD1. The material was PBMCs, mostly from graft donor cells, obtained 180 days after TCRalphabeta/CD19-depleted stem cell transplant. This TCR derives from a boy younger than two who had a stem cell transplant for acute myeloid leukemia, so the T cells may come from the graft donor. The CDR3 DNA is TGCGCCAGCAGCTTTCGACAGGGGGAAAGCTATGGCTACACCTTC. This codes for CASSFRQGESYGYTF.